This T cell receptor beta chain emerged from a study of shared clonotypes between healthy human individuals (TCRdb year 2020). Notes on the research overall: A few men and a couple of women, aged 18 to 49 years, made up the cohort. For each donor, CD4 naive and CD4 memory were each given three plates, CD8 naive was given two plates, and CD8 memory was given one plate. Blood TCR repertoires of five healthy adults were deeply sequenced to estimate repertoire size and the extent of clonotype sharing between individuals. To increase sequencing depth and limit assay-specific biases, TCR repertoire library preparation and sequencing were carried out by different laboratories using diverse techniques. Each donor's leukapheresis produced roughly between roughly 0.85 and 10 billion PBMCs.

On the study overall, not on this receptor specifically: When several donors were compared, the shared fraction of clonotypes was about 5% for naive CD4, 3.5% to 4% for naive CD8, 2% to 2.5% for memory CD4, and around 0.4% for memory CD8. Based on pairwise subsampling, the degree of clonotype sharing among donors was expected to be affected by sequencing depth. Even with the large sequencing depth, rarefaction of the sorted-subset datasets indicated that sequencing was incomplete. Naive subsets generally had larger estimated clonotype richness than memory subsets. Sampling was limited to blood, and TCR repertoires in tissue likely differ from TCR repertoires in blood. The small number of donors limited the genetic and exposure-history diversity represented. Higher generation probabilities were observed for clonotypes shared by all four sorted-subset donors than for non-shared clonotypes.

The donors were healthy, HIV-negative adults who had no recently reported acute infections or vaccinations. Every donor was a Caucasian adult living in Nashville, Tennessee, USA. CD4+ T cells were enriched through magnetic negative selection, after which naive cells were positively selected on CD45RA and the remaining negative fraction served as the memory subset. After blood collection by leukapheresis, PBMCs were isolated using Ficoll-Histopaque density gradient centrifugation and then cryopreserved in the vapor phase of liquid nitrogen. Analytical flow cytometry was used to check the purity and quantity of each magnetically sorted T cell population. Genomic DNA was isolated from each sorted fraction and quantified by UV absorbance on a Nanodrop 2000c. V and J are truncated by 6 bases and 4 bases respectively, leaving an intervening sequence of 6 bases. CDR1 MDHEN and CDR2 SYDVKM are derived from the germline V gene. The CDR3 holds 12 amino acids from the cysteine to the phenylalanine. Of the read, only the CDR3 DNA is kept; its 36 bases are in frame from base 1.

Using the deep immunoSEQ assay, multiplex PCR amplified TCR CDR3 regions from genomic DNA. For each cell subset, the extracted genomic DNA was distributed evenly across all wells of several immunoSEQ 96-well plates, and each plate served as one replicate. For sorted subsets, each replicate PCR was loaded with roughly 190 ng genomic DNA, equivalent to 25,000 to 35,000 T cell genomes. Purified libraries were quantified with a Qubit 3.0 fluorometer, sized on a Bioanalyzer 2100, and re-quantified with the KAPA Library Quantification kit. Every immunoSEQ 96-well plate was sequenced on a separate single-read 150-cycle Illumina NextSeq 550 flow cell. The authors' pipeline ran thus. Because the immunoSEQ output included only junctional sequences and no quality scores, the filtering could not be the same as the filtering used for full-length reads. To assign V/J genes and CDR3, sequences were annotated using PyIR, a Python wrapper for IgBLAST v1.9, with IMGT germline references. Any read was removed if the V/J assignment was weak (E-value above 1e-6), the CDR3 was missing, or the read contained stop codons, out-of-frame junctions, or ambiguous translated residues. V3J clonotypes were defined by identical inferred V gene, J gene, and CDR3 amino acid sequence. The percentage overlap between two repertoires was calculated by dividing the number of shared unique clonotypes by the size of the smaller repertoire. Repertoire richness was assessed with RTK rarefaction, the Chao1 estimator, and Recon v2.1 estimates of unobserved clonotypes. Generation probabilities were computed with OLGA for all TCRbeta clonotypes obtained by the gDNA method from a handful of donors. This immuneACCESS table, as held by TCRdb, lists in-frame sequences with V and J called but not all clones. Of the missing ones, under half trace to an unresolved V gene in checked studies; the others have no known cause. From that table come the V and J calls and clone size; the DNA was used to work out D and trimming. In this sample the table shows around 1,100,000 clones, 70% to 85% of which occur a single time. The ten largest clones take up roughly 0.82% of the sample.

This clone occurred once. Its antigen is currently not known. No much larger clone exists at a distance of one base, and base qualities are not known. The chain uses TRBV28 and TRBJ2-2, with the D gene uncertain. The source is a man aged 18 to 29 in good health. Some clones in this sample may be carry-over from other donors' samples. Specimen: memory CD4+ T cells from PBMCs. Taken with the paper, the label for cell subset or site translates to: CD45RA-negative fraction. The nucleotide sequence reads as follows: TGTGCCAGCAGATTTTTCACCGGGGAGCTGTTTTTT. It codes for CASRFFTGELFF.